The 20 T cell receptor beta chains given below trace back to one sample, sequenced in a study of blood T cell repertoires in COVID-19. Clones were sequenced by immunoSEQ multiplex PCR, and TCRdb holds only the in-frame ones, with some missing. Counted here are approximately 150,000 clones, 75% to 85% occurring once; the ten biggest clones make up around 7.2%. The sequenced material came from peripheral blood. The source is a woman between 50 and 59 years old in a cohort sampled during active or convalescent COVID-19.

The chain combines TRBV19 with TRBJ1-1, with 7 bases aligning to TRBD1. The CDR3 is made up of 14 amino acids. CDR1 and CDR2 (germline): LNHDA, SQIVND (reference sequence). With 2 bases clipped from V and 0 bases from J, the junction kept 0 bases outside the gene matches. The CDR3 bases are TGTGCCAGTAGTATACAGGGGGTGAACACTGAAGCTTTCTTT. Translated, it gives CASSIQGVNTEAFF.

This clone was found a few times. This chain connects TRBV5-1 to TRBJ2-2; 7 bases are a match to TRBD2. This CDR3 comprises 13 residues. With 7 bases clipped from V and 4 bases from J, the junction kept 4 bases outside the gene matches. Germline lookup yields CDR1 SGHRS and CDR2 YFSETQ. The DNA for the CDR3 is TGCGCCAGCTCTACGGGGGGCACCGGGGAGCTGTTTTTT. Amino acids: CASSTGGTGELFF.

This clone was seen a single time. This chain connects TRBV19 to TRBJ1-2; the D gene is possibly TRBD1 (5 bases). This CDR3 has 15 residues. Looked up from germline, CDR1 is LNHDA and CDR2 is SQIVND (reference sequence). The ends were cut back, 3 bases at V and 1 base at J, with 12 bases in the middle. This CDR3 is CASSIGGNSNYGYTF. The DNA of the CDR3 is TGTGCCAGTAGTATTGGGGGGAACAGTAACTATGGCTACACCTTC. Full variable domain (remainder filled in from reference TRBV19 and TRBJ1-2): DGGITQSPKYLFRKEGQNVTLSCEQNLNHDAMYWYRQDPGQGLRLIYYSQIVNDFQKGDIAEGYSVSREKKESFPLTVTSAQKNPTAFYLCASSIGGNSNYGYTFGSGTRLTVV.

This chain links TRBV5-1 with TRBJ1-3, with D perhaps matching TRBD1 (6 bases). The CDR3 runs 14 residues. Trimming cost V 2 bases and J 3 bases, with 9 bases left between them. From germline, CDR1 is SGHRS and CDR2 YFSETQ. The CDR3 reads CASSLNRDGNTIYF. The CDR3 coding sequence is TGCGCCAGCAGCTTAAACAGGGATGGAAACACCATATATTTT.

DNA of the CDR3: TGTGCCAGCAGCGTAGGAGGGGGACTAGCGGGGAGGAATGAGCAGTTCTTC. Protein: CASSVGGGLAGRNEQFF. The chain employs TRBV9 and TRBJ2-1, with TRBD2 matching over 13 bases. The germline gives CDR1 SGDLS, CDR2 YYNGEE. V dropped 0 bases and J dropped 7; count of bases not matched to a gene: 7. The CDR3 loop spans 17 amino acids.

V is TRBV14 and J is TRBJ1-2; the D gene is possibly TRBD1 (5 bases). The V gene's germline CDR1 is SGHDN and CDR2 FVKESK. V lost 3 bases to trimming and J lost 0 bases, with 11 bases between them. The CDR3 totals 15 residues. The CDR3 DNA follows: TGTGCCAGCAGCCAGTCAGGGATTCCTAACTATGGCTACACCTTC. The encoded protein is CASSQSGIPNYGYTF.

V and J are TRBV6-5 and TRBJ1-1, with D unclear. V lost 2 bases and J 10 bases, leaving 11 bases between the germline ends. From germline, CDR1 is MNHEY and CDR2 SVGAGI. The CDR3 is 12 amino acids. CDR3 protein: CASSYEGSGAFF. The CDR3 bases are TGTGCCAGCAGTTACGAGGGTTCAGGAGCTTTCTTT.

The chain has TRBV5-5 and TRBJ1-1, with a tentative D call TRBD1 (5 bases). This CDR3 contains 16 residues. V was cut by 0 bases and J by 5 bases, with 17 bases left in between. Germline lookup yields CDR1 SGHKS and CDR2 YYEKEE (reference sequence). The CDR3 protein is CASSLASQGLGTEAFF. The CDR3, as DNA: TGTGCCAGCAGCTTGGCCAGTCAGGGTCTAGGGACTGAAGCTTTCTTT.

J is TRBJ1-4 and V is TRBV18; TRBD1 matches 7 bases. There are 16 residues in the CDR3. V dropped 4 bases and J dropped 8; count of bases not matched to a gene: 13. The germline CDR1 and CDR2 sequences are KGHSH and LQKENI. The CDR3 sequence is CASSLAFVRTGEKLFF. The CDR3 DNA reads as TGTGCCAGCTCACTTGCGTTTGTCAGGACAGGAGAAAAACTGTTTTTT. The full variable domain, rest sourced from reference TRBV18 and TRBJ1-4, is NAGVMQNPRHLVRRRGQEARLRCSPMKGHSHVYWYRQLPEEGLKFMVYLQKENIIDESGMPKERFSAEFPKEGPSILRIQQVVRGDSAAYFCASSLAFVRTGEKLFFGSGTQLSVL.

This chain connects TRBV24-1 to TRBJ2-1; TRBD2 matches 7 bases. With 3 bases clipped from V and 8 bases from J, the junction kept 9 bases outside the gene matches. This CDR3 contains 15 residues. Germline loops: CDR1 KGHDR, CDR2 SFDVKD. The CDR3 reads CATSDPIAGSDEQFF. The CDR3 region has the DNA TGTGCCACCAGTGATCCTATAGCGGGTAGTGATGAGCAGTTCTTC.

This chain uses TRBV7-2 with TRBJ2-3, with 10 bases that match TRBD2. This CDR3 contains 19 residues. The germline CDR1 and CDR2 sequences are SGHTA and FQGNSA. The V segment lost 4 bases and the J segment 5 bases; nucleotides outside the gene matches: 18. The CDR3 DNA reads TGTGCCAGCAGCTCAGACCCTTCCCCAGCGGGGGGGCGAAGAGATACGCAGTATTTT. Protein sequence: CASSSDPSPAGGRRDTQYF.

The J gene is TRBJ1-2, the V gene TRBV28; the D is unclear. V was pared by 4 bases and J by 5 bases, with 14 bases between. CDR1 and CDR2 (germline): MDHEN, SYDVKM. This CDR3 has 14 residues. The CDR3 sequence is CASSSASARYGYTF. The CDR3 nucleotides are TGTGCCAGCAGTTCGGCGTCGGCGCGGTATGGCTACACCTTC.

The chain recombines TRBV6-2 or TRBV6-3 with TRBJ2-3; 7 bases line up with TRBD1. CDR1 and CDR2 (germline): MNHEY, SVGEGT. This CDR3 contains 18 residues. The trim removed 1 base at V and 4 bases at J, leaving 14 bases unmatched. The CDR3 nucleotides read TGTGCCAGCAGTTACTTGCCACACAGGGGTTTCCTCTCAGATACGCAGTATTTT. It encodes CASSYLPHRGFLSDTQYF.

Only a few counts were recorded for this clone. The CDR3 DNA reads TGTGCTGGGGCAGGAAGCACAGATACGCAGTATTTT. This codes for CAGAGSTDTQYF. The chain uses TRBV7-9 and TRBJ2-3; tentative D call: TRBD1 (5 bases). Germline lookup yields CDR1 SEHNR and CDR2 FQNEAQ (reference sequence). The CDR3 has 12 residues. The whole variable domain, remainder taken from reference TRBV7-9 and TRBJ2-3, is DTGVSQNPRHKITKRGQNVTFRCDPISEHNRLYWYRQTLGQGPEFLTYFQNEAQLEKSRLLSDRFSAERPKGSFSTLEIQRTEQGDSAMYLCAGAGSTDTQYFGPGTRLTVL.

A remark on this clone: Other DNA sequences in this sample translate to the same CDR3. The rearrangement joins TRBV30 to TRBJ1-1; possible D gene TRBD1, 5 bases. V shed 3 bases and J shed 3 bases, with 11 bases lying between them. The germline V gene encodes CDR1 GTSNPN and CDR2 SVGIG (reference sequence). This CDR3 is 13 amino acids long. The CDR3 DNA is TGTGCCTGGAGCACACAAGGGGACACTGAAGCTTTCTTT. This encodes CAWSTQGDTEAFF.

The V and J genes are TRBV30 and TRBJ2-3, with D tentatively TRBD2 (6 bases). V dropped 3 bases and J dropped 6 bases, with 13 bases sitting between them. This CDR3 comprises 13 residues. In germline, CDR1 is GTSNPN, CDR2 SVGIG (reference sequence). Written as DNA, the CDR3 is TGTGCCTGGAGCGAACGGGACTCGGATACGCAGTATTTT. Protein: CAWSERDSDTQYF.

This clone was seen just once. The rearrangement joins TRBV10-1 to TRBJ2-2, with D hard to call. The CDR3 has 12 amino acids. Germline V CDR1 and CDR2: WNHNN, SYGVQD (reference sequence). V lost 8 bases and J lost 1, with 5 bases in between. This CDR3 reads CASAGNTGELFF. The DNA for the CDR3 is TGCGCCAGCGCAGGGAACACCGGGGAGCTGTTTTTT.

The chain joins TRBV4-3 to TRBJ2-7; the D gene is possibly TRBD2 (5 bases). CDR1 is LGHNA, CDR2 YSLEER, per germline. The germline V and J ends were trimmed by 0 bases and 2 bases, with 11 bases remaining between them. This CDR3 spans 15 amino acids. CDR3 residues: CASSQEAPGAYEQYF. Here the CDR3 DNA reads TGCGCCAGCAGCCAAGAGGCACCCGGGGCCTACGAGCAGTACTTC.

The V and J genes are TRBV12-3 or TRBV12-4 and TRBJ1-2; unclear D gene. V shed 2 bases and J shed 8 bases, with 9 bases lying between them. The CDR3 contains 12 residues. The CDR3 here is CASSLYGAGYTF. The CDR3 nucleotides read TGTGCCAGCAGTTTATACGGAGCAGGCTACACCTTC.

CDR3 DNA: TGTGCCACCAGTGCGGGGTCCACAGGGTGGGACGAGCAGTACTTC. This translates into CATSAGSTGWDEQYF. The genes are TRBV24-1 and TRBJ2-7, with a weak D call TRBD1 (6 bases). CDR1 is KGHDR, CDR2 SFDVKD, per germline. The CDR3 is 15 residues long. V lost 5 bases and J lost 5, with 18 bases in between.